This TCR beta chain was captured in a study of blood T cell repertoires in COVID-19. Per the original data handling: Reference gene primer amplification in the assay estimated nucleated cell counts. The table came from immunoSEQ multiplex PCR; TCRdb's copy has only in-frame clones and leaves some out. Clonal size and the V and J genes are those of that table, whereas D and trimming came from the DNA. This sample has approximately 240,000 clones, with 80% to 90% found just once. With 7 bases removed from V and 2 bases from J, the gap between germline ends came to 20 bases. The CDR3 consists of 16 residues. The V gene's germline CDR1 is LNHDA and CDR2 SQIVND (reference sequence).

The clonotype was recovered from a woman aged 55 to 70 who had recovered from COVID-19. The specimen sequenced was peripheral blood. The chain couples TRBV19 to TRBJ1-2; D might be TRBD1 (5 bases). CDR3 sequence (DNA): TGTGCCAGTACCACGGCCTTGGGGGGATTGAACTATGGCTACACCTTC. Its translation is CASTTALGGLNYGYTF.